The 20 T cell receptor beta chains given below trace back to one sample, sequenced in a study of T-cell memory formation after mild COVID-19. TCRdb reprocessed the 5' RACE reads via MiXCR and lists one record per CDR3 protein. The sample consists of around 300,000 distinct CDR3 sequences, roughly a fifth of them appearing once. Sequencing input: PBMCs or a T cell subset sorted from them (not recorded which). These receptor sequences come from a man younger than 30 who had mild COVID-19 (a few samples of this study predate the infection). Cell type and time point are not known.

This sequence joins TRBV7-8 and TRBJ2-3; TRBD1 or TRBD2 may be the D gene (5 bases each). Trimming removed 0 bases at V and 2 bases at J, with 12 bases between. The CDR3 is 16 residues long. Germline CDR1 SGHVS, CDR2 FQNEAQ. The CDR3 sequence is CASSLAGRSITDTQYF. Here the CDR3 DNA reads TGTGCCAGCAGCTTAGCGGGACGGAGTATCACAGATACGCAGTATTTT.

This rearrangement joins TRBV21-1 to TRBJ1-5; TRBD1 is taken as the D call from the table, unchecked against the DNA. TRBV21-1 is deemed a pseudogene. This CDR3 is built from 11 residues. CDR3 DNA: TGTGCCAGCACTCCCCGGGACCCCCAGCATTTT. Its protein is CASTPRDPQHF.

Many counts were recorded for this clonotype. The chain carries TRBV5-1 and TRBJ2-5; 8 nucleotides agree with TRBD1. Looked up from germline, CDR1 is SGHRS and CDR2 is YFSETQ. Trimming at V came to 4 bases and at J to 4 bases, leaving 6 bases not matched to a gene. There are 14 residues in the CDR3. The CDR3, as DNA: TGCGCCAGCAGCCCCAGGACAGGGCGAGAGACCCAGTACTTC. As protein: CASSPRTGRETQYF. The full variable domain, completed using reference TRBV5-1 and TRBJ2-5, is KAGVTQTPRYLIKTRGQQVTLSCSPISGHRSVSWYQQTPGQGLQFLFEYFSETQRNKGNFPGRFSGRQFSNSRSEMNVSTLELGDSALYLCASSPRTGRETQYFGPGTRLLVL.

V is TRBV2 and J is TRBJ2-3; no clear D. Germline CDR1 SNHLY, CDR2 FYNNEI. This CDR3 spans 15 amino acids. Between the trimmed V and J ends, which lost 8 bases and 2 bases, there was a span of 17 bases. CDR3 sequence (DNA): TGTGCCAGCCCCGAAGGCAGTCTTAACACAGATACGCAGTATTTT. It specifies CASPEGSLNTDTQYF.

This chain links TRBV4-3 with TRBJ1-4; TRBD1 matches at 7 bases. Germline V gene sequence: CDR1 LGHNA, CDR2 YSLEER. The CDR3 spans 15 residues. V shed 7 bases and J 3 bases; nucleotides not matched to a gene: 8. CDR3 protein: CASTSSGGSNEKLFF. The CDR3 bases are TGCGCCAGCACAAGCTCAGGGGGGTCTAATGAAAAACTGTTTTTT.

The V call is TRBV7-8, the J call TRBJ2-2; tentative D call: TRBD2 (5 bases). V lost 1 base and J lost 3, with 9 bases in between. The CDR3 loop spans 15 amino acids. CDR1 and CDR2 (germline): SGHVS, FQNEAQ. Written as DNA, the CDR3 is TGTGCCAGCAGCTTAGTGCGGGCCCACACCGGGGAGCTGTTTTTT. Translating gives CASSLVRAHTGELFF.

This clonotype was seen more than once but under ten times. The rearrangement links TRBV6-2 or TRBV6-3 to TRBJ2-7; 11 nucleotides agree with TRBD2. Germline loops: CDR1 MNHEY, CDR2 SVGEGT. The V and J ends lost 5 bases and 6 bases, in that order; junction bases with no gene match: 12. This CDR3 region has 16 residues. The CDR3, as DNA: TGTGCCAGCAGTCCCCGTAGACTAGCGGGGTGGTTCGAGCAGTACGTC. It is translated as CASSPRRLAGWFEQYV.

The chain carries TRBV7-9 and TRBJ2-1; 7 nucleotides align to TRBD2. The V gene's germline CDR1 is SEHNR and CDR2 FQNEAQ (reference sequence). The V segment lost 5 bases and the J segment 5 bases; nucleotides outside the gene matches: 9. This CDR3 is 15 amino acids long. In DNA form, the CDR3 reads TGTGCCAGCAGCCCCGCCGGGGGGTTCCACAATGAGCAGTTCTTC. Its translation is CASSPAGGFHNEQFF.

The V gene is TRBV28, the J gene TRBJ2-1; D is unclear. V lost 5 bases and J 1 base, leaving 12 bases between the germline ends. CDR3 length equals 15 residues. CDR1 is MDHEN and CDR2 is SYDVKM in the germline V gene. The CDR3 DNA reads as TGTGCCAGCAGTCCGAGTGGGCTGTCCTACAATGAGCAGTTCTTC. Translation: CASSPSGLSYNEQFF.

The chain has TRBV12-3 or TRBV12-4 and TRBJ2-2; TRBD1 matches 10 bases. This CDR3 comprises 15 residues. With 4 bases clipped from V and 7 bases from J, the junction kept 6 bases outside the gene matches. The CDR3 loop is CASSSGTGDVGELFF. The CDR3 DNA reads TGTGCCAGCAGTTCCGGGACAGGGGATGTCGGGGAGCTGTTTTTT.

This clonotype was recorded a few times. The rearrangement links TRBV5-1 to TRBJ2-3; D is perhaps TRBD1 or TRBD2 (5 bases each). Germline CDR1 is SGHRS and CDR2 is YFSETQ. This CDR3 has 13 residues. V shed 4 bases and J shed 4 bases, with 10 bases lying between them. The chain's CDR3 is CASSPGRADTQYF. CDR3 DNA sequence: TGCGCCAGCAGCCCGGGACGGGCAGATACGCAGTATTTT.

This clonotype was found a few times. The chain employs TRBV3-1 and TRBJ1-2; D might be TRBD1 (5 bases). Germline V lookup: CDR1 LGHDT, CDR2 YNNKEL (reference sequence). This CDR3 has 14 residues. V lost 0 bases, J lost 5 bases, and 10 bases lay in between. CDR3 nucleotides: TGTGCCAGCAGCCAAGACACAGGCGGGTATGGCTACACCTTC. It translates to CASSQDTGGYGYTF.

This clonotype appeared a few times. CDR3: CAISESKDRAEAFF. CDR3 nucleotides: TGTGCCATCAGTGAGTCCAAGGATAGGGCTGAAGCTTTCTTT. The rearrangement joins TRBV10-3 to TRBJ1-1; D is ambiguous. Germline V gene data show CDR1 as ENHRY and CDR2 as SYGVKD. The V end lost 0 bases, the J end lost 6 bases, and 11 bases lay between the germline ends. The CDR3 is made up of 14 amino acids.

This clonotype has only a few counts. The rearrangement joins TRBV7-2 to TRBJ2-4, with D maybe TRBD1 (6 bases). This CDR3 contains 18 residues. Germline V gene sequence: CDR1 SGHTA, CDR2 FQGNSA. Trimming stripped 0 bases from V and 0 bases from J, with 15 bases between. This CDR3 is CASSLAGAAGRAKNIQYF. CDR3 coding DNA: TGTGCCAGCAGCTTAGCGGGGGCGGCAGGGAGAGCCAAAAACATTCAGTACTTC. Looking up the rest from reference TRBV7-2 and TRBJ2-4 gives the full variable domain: GAGVSQSPSNKVTEKGKDVELRCDPISGHTALYWYRQSLGQGLEFLIYFQGNSAPDKSGLPSDRFSAERTGGSVSTLTIQRTQQEDSAVYLCASSLAGAAGRAKNIQYFGAGTRLSVL.

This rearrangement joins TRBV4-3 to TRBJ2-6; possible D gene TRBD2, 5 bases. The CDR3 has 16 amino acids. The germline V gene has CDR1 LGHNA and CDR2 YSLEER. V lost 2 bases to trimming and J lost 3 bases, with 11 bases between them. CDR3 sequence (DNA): TGCGCCAGCAGCCAAAGTCTCGAGGGTGGGGCCAACGTCCTGACTTTC. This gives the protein CASSQSLEGGANVLTF.

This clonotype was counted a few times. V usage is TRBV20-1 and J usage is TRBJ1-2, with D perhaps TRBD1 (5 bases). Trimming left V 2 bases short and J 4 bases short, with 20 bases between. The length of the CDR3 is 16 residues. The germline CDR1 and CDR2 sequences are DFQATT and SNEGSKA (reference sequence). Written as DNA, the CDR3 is TGCAGTGCTAGACCGAAGGGACTCCATCTACTCTATGGCTACACCTTC. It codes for CSARPKGLHLLYGYTF.

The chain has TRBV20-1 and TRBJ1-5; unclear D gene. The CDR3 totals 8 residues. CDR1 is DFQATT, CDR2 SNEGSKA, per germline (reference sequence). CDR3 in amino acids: CRPFPQHF. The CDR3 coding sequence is TGCAGACCCTTTCCCCAGCATTTT.

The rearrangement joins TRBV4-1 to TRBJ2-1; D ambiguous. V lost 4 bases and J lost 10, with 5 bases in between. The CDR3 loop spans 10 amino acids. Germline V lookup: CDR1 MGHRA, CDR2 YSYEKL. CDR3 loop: CASSPPEQFF. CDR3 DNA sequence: TGCGCCAGCAGCCCCCCCGAGCAGTTCTTC.

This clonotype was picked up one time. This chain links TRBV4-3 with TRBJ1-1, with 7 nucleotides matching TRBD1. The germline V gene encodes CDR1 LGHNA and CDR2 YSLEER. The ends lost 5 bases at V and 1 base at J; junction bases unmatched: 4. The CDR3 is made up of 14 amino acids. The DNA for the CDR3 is TGCGCCAGCAGCGAGGACAGGAAGAACACTGAAGCTTTCTTT. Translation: CASSEDRKNTEAFF.

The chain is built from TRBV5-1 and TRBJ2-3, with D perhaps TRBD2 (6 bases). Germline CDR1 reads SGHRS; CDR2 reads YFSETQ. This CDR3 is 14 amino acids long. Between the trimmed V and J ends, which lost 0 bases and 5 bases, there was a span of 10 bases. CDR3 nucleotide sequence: TGCGCCAGCAGCTTGGGACTAGACAAAGATACGCAGTATTTT. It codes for CASSLGLDKDTQYF.